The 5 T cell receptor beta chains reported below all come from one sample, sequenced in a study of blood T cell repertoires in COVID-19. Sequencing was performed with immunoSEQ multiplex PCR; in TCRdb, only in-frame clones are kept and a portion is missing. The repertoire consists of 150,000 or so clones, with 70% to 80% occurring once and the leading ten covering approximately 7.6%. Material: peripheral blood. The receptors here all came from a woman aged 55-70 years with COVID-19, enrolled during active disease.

The CDR3 protein is CASSSGTGRGTDTQYF. The DNA of the CDR3 is TGTGCCAGCAGCTCCGGGACAGGGAGGGGCACAGATACGCAGTATTTT. J is TRBJ2-3 and V is TRBV7-3; 9 bases map to TRBD1. V gave up 4 bases and J gave up 1 base; unmatched junction bases: 6. Per germline, CDR1 SGHTA and CDR2 FQGTGA. This CDR3 is built from 16 residues.

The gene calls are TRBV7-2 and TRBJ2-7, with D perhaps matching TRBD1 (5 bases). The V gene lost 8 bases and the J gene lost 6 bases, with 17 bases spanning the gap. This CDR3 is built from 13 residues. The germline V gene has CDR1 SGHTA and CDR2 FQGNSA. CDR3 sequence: CASARSRVPEQYF. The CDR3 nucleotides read TGTGCCAGCGCCCGATCCAGGGTCCCCGAGCAGTACTTC.

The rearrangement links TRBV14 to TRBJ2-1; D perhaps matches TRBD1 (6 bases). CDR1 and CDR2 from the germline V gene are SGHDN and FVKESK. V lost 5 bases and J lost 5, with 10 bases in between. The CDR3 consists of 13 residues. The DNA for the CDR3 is TGTGCCAGCAGCGTTGGACAGAACAATGAGCAGTTCTTC. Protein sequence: CASSVGQNNEQFF.

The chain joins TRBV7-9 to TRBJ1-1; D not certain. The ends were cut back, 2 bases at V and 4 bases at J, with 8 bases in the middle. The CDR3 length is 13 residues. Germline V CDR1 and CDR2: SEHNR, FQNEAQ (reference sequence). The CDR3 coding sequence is TGTGCCAGCAGCTTATGGGCTGCCACTGAAGCTTTCTTT. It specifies CASSLWAATEAFF.

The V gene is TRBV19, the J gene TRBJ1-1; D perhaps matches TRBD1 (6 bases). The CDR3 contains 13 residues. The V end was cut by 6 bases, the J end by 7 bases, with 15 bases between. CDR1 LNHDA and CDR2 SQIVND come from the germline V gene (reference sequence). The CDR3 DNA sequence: TGTGCCAGTAGCACCACAGGGTTCAGTGAAGCTTTCTTT. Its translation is CASSTTGFSEAFF. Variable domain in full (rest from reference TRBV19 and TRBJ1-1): DGGITQSPKYLFRKEGQNVTLSCEQNLNHDAMYWYRQDPGQGLRLIYYSQIVNDFQKGDIAEGYSVSREKKESFPLTVTSAQKNPTAFYLCASSTTGFSEAFFGQGTRLTVV.